This entry lists 26 T cell receptor beta chains sequenced from one sample in a study of radiation and T cells in renal cell carcinoma. Assay used: immunoSEQ multiplex PCR; TCRdb lists only in-frame clones, some missing. The sample consists of approximately 110,000 clones, roughly 80% of them appearing once. Indicated time point: baseline pretreatment blood. Treatment in this sample: 15 Gy SBRT to primary tumor, nephrectomy 4 weeks later. This specimen was blood, taken from a patient whose treatment included radiotherapy and nephrectomy. The source is a woman in her sixties or seventies with renal cell carcinoma.

The chain is built from TRBV7-9 and TRBJ1-2; D unresolved. Germline V gives CDR1 SEHNR, CDR2 FQNEAQ (reference sequence). Trimming removed 1 base at V and 8 bases at J, with 14 bases between. CDR3 size: 14 residues. The CDR3 is CASSLDSVGAGYTF. The CDR3 DNA follows: TGTGCCAGCAGCTTAGACTCCGTCGGTGCGGGCTACACCTTC.

The V call is TRBV27, the J call TRBJ2-6; 9 nucleotides align to TRBD1. After removal of 1 base from V and 4 bases from J, the junction contained 11 bases not matched to a gene. This CDR3 is built from 19 residues. Germline V CDR1 and CDR2: MNHEY, SMNVEV (reference sequence). The CDR3 protein is CASSLLGGTGGSGANVLTF. CDR3 bases: TGTGCCAGCAGTTTATTGGGGGGTACAGGGGGCTCCGGGGCCAACGTCCTGACTTTC. The complete variable domain, with remaining parts taken from reference TRBV27 and TRBJ2-6, reads EAQVTQNPRYLITVTGKKLTVTCSQNMNHEYMSWYRQDPGLGLRQIYYSMNVEVTDKGDVPEGYKVSRKEKRNFPLILESPSPNQTSLYFCASSLLGGTGGSGANVLTFGAGSRLTVL.

The V call is TRBV5-6, the J call TRBJ2-5, with 7 positions matching TRBD1. Germline CDR1 and CDR2: SGHDT and YYEEEE. This CDR3 region has 13 residues. The J segment lost 11 bases and the V segment lost 0 bases, leaving 7 bases of the junction unmatched. CDR3 sequence reads: CASSLGTGEEQYF. The CDR3 DNA sequence: TGTGCCAGCAGCTTGGGAACAGGGGAAGAGCAGTACTTC.

The count of this clone is one. This chain links TRBV5-6 with TRBJ1-2; the D gene is possibly TRBD1 (6 bases). This CDR3 is built from 14 residues. Between the trimmed V and J ends, which lost 6 bases and 4 bases, there was a span of 16 bases. The germline V gene has CDR1 SGHDT and CDR2 YYEEEE. The CDR3 spells CASNPRTEFYGYTF. The CDR3, as DNA: TGTGCCAGCAACCCCCGGACAGAATTCTATGGCTACACCTTC.

The V call is TRBV6-5, the J call TRBJ2-3; TRBD2 matches at 7 bases. The trim removed 6 bases at V and 3 bases at J, leaving 9 bases unmatched. This CDR3 region has 15 residues. CDR1 is MNHEY, CDR2 SVGAGI, per germline. The CDR3 loop is CASSAAGVGTDTQYF. CDR3 nucleotide sequence: TGTGCCAGCAGCGCGGCGGGAGTAGGAACAGATACGCAGTATTTT.

This clone was seen once. This chain links TRBV5-1 with TRBJ2-3, with D perhaps TRBD1 (5 bases). Looked up from germline, CDR1 is SGHRS and CDR2 is YFSETQ. The CDR3 has 16 residues. V was trimmed by 0 bases and J by 0 bases, leaving 11 bases between them. The CDR3 DNA is TGCGCCAGCAGCTTGGAAGGGGATTATAGCACAGATACGCAGTATTTT. Protein: CASSLEGDYSTDTQYF.

This sequence joins TRBV4-1 and TRBJ2-7; unclear D gene. CDR1 and CDR2 from the germline V gene are MGHRA and YSYEKL. Trimming stripped 2 bases from V and 3 bases from J, with 11 bases between. The CDR3 sequence is 14 residues long. The CDR3 region is CASSQTQFHYEQYF. As DNA, the CDR3 is TGCGCCAGCAGCCAAACCCAGTTTCACTACGAGCAGTACTTC.

The CDR3 sequence is CASSLYGAGGYTF. CDR3 in DNA: TGTGCCAGCAGTTTATACGGGGCCGGTGGCTACACCTTC. The chain has TRBV27 and TRBJ1-2; D might be TRBD1 (5 bases). The length of the CDR3 is 13 residues. Germline V gene data show CDR1 as MNHEY and CDR2 as SMNVEV (reference sequence). Trimming took 1 base from V and 7 from J, leaving 10 bases between them.

J is TRBJ2-5 and V is TRBV30; 12 bases agree with TRBD2. J was trimmed by 4 bases and V by 2 bases; bases with no gene match: 2. The CDR3 length is 14 residues. Per germline, CDR1 GTSNPN and CDR2 SVGIG (reference sequence). Here the CDR3 DNA reads TGTGCCTGGAGTAGGGGACTAGCGGGAGAGACCCAGTACTTC. It translates to CAWSRGLAGETQYF.

The V call is TRBV27, the J call TRBJ2-7; D is tentatively TRBD1 or TRBD2 (5 bases each). The V and J ends lost 3 bases and 0 bases respectively, with 18 bases between them. Germline V gene lookup returns CDR1 MNHEY and CDR2 SMNVEV (reference sequence). CDR3 length: 17 amino acids. The chain's CDR3 is CASSFRDPDWSSYEQYF. The CDR3 DNA reads as TGTGCCAGCAGTTTCCGGGACCCCGATTGGAGCTCCTACGAGCAGTACTTC.

V gene TRBV9 combines with J gene TRBJ1-6; possible D gene TRBD1, 6 bases. The germline V gene has CDR1 SGDLS and CDR2 YYNGEE. This CDR3 spans 16 amino acids. V lost 3 bases to trimming and J lost 7 bases, with 17 bases between them. CDR3 loop: CASSALGGPANSPLHF. CDR3 in DNA: TGTGCCAGCAGCGCCCTCGGGGGGCCAGCCAATTCACCCCTCCACTTT. The entire variable domain, with the rest obtained from reference TRBV9 and TRBJ1-6, is as follows: DSGVTQTPKHLITATGQRVTLRCSPRSGDLSVYWYQQSLDQGLQFLIQYYNGEERAKGNILERFSAQQFPDLHSELNLSSLELGDSALYFCASSALGGPANSPLHFGNGTRLTVT.

The count of this clone is one. The rearrangement uses TRBV13 and TRBJ2-2; 10 bases agree with TRBD2. Germline assignment: CDR1 PRHDT and CDR2 FYEKMQ (reference sequence). The CDR3 runs 13 residues. V lost 7 bases to trimming and J lost 9 bases; unmatched junction nucleotides: 5. This chain's CDR3 is CASTGTSDRELFF. CDR3 bases: TGTGCCAGCACCGGGACTAGCGACCGGGAGCTGTTTTTT.

This chain links TRBV7-9 with TRBJ1-3; 8 nucleotides align to TRBD1. This CDR3 comprises 17 residues. The V gene end was trimmed by 5 bases and the J gene end by 1 base; junction bases not matched to a gene: 10. Germline assignment: CDR1 SEHNR and CDR2 FQNEAQ (reference sequence). In DNA, the CDR3 is TGTGCCAGCAGCCCCATTCCCGACAGGGGTTCTGGAAACACCATATATTTT. Its protein is CASSPIPDRGSGNTIYF.

The CDR3 is CASSFGTQETQYF. The CDR3 DNA follows: TGTGCCAGCAGCTTCGGGACGCAAGAGACCCAGTACTTC. The J gene is TRBJ2-5, the V gene TRBV7-6; D might be TRBD1 or TRBD2, each matching 5 bases. Looked up from germline, CDR1 is SGHVS and CDR2 is FNYEAQ. V lost 3 bases and J lost 2, with 7 bases in between. This CDR3 is built from 13 residues.

This clone occurred once. The chain is built from TRBV6-5 and TRBJ2-3; no clear D gene. Trimming pared 0 bases from V and 1 base from J, leaving 8 bases between. This CDR3 has 15 residues. Germline V gives CDR1 MNHEY, CDR2 SVGAGI. This CDR3 is CASSYSPKGTDTQYF. In nucleotides, the CDR3 is TGTGCCAGCAGTTACTCGCCCAAGGGCACAGATACGCAGTATTTT.

The genes are TRBV7-2 and TRBJ2-5; 7 nucleotides agree with TRBD2. With 3 bases clipped from V and 4 bases from J, the junction kept 2 bases outside the gene matches. Germline V CDR1 and CDR2: SGHTA, FQGNSA. The CDR3 has 13 residues. The CDR3 nucleotides are TGTGCCAGCAGCTTGAGGGAGGGAGAGACCCAGTACTTC. Its protein is CASSLREGETQYF.

The V gene is TRBV10-3, the J gene TRBJ2-1; tentatively, D is TRBD2 (6 bases). The CDR3 contains 12 residues. Looked up from germline, CDR1 is ENHRY and CDR2 is SYGVKD. V dropped 5 bases and J dropped 12 bases, with 14 bases sitting between them. The CDR3 DNA reads as TGTGCCATCAGTTCCCCGGGAGACGGGCAGTTCTTC. This encodes CAISSPGDGQFF.

The rearrangement uses TRBV28 and TRBJ2-1; 7 bases are a match to TRBD1. Trimming at V came to 7 bases and at J to 8 bases, leaving 8 bases not matched to a gene. Germline-derived CDR1 and CDR2 are MDHEN and SYDVKM. CDR3 length: 13 residues. The CDR3, as DNA: TGTGCCAGCAAAGCGACAGGGTCGGATGAGCAGTTCTTC. Translated, it gives CASKATGSDEQFF.

This rearrangement joins TRBV6-5 to TRBJ2-7; TRBD1 matches at 8 bases. Germline values: CDR1 MNHEY, CDR2 SVGAGI. The junction had 5 bases not matched to a gene; V was cut back by 0 bases and J by 10 bases. The CDR3 length is 13 residues. CDR3 nucleotides: TGTGCCAGCAGTTACTCGGTGACAGGGGCCCAGTACTTC. As protein: CASSYSVTGAQYF.

The chain links TRBV5-6 to TRBJ2-3; D is ambiguous. V lost 3 bases to trimming and J lost 3 bases, with 17 bases between them. The germline V gene has CDR1 SGHDT and CDR2 YYEEEE. The CDR3 sequence is 16 residues long. The CDR3 DNA sequence: TGTGCCAGCAGCTCCCGACCGTCGGTTCGTACAGATACGCAGTATTTT. It encodes CASSSRPSVRTDTQYF. The entire variable domain, with the rest obtained from reference TRBV5-6 and TRBJ2-3, is as follows: DAGVTQSPTHLIKTRGQQVTLRCSPKSGHDTVSWYQQALGQGPQFIFQYYEEEERQRGNFPDRFSGHQFPNYSSELNVNALLLGDSALYLCASSSRPSVRTDTQYFGPGTRLTVL.

The chain has TRBV11-2 and TRBJ2-5; D unresolved. With 2 bases removed from V and 3 bases from J, the gap between germline ends came to 4 bases. There are 12 residues in the CDR3. CDR1 is SGHAT, CDR2 FQNNGV, per germline. As DNA, the CDR3 is TGTGCCAGCAGCTTAACTGAAGAGACCCAGTACTTC. As protein: CASSLTEETQYF.

The V gene is TRBV29-1, the J gene TRBJ2-3; TRBD2 matches at 7 bases. Germline V gives CDR1 SQVTM, CDR2 ANQGSEA. Germline trimming cut 2 bases from V and 1 base from J; bases unmatched to any gene: 6. The CDR3 sequence is 15 residues long. The CDR3 DNA sequence: TGCAGCGTTGAAACGGGCGGGAGAGGCACAGATACGCAGTATTTT. It encodes CSVETGGRGTDTQYF.

The genes are TRBV9 and TRBJ1-1; no reliable D call. Germline V gives CDR1 SGDLS, CDR2 YYNGEE. The CDR3 is 15 residues long. V lost 0 bases, J lost 4 bases, and 13 bases lay in between. The chain's CDR3 is CASSVGPPPSTEAFF. CDR3 DNA: TGTGCCAGCAGCGTAGGCCCCCCCCCTAGCACTGAAGCTTTCTTT.

This sequence joins TRBV6-5 and TRBJ1-3; D call uncertain. The CDR3 length is 13 residues. V lost 2 bases and J 8 bases, leaving 10 bases between the germline ends. The germline gives CDR1 MNHEY, CDR2 SVGAGI. In DNA, the CDR3 is TGTGCCAGCAGTTACGGCGGACGGGACACCATATATTTT. The encoded protein is CASSYGGRDTIYF.

The rearrangement links TRBV7-9 to TRBJ2-5; 11 positions agree with TRBD2. The CDR3 consists of 17 residues. CDR1 SEHNR and CDR2 FQNEAQ come from the germline V gene (reference sequence). After removal of 4 bases from V and 4 bases from J, the junction contained 11 bases not matched to a gene. In nucleotides, the CDR3 is TGTGCCAGCAGCTCCTTGACTAGCGGGGCCCAGGGAGAGACCCAGTACTTC. It is translated as CASSSLTSGAQGETQYF.

The V and J genes are TRBV6-6 and TRBJ2-7; no firm D call. In germline, CDR1 is MNHNY, CDR2 SVGAGI (reference sequence). This CDR3 contains 11 residues. V dropped 9 bases and J dropped 5 bases, with 11 bases sitting between them. The CDR3 DNA is TGTGCCAGTAAACTTGGCGACGAGCAGTACTTC. It yields the protein CASKLGDEQYF.